This T cell receptor beta chain emerged from a study of T cells in narcolepsy. The overall study: Patients with NT1 or NT2 and healthy control donors were enrolled. Study outcomes and limitations: Autoreactive clonotypes reportedly recurred in blood of same and different patients, not controls.

Germline CDR1 and CDR2: SGHNT and YYREEE (reference sequence). This CDR3 contains 13 residues. Trimming removed 0 bases at V and 7 bases at J, with 5 bases between. The table came from immunoSEQ multiplex PCR; TCRdb's copy has only in-frame clones and leaves some out. The data contain approximately 28,000 clones, about four fifths of them singletons. A note on this clone: Its antigen remains unidentified. Within the sample, other DNA sequences also encode this same CDR3.

Source material: memory (CD45RA-) CD4+ T cells from blood. This TCR derives from a human donor in good health. The genes are TRBV5-4 and TRBJ1-6, with D uncertain. CDR3 DNA: TGTGCCAGCAGCTTGGACGGGAATTCACCCCTCCACTTT. Translated, it gives CASSLDGNSPLHF.